This T cell receptor (beta chain) derives from a study of blood T cell repertoires in COVID-19. TCRdb keeps only in-frame clones here, not all; method: immunoSEQ multiplex PCR. The repertoire has some 340,000 clones, about 89% of them found once; the top ten carry roughly 5.3%. CDR3 length: 12 residues. Looked up from germline, CDR1 is MNHEY and CDR2 is SVGAGI. Trimming stripped 8 bases from V and 5 bases from J, with 12 bases between. Sequencing was done on a sample of PBMCs or T cells enriched from blood (not recorded which). The genes are TRBV6-5 and TRBJ1-1; D remains ambiguous. The receptor was isolated from a young woman who had recovered from COVID-19. CDR3 loop: CASSFERTEAFF. DNA for the CDR3: TGTGCCAGCTCCTTCGAGAGGACTGAAGCTTTCTTT.